This entry features one T cell receptor beta chain sequence. PCR used 60 Vbeta primers and 13 Jbeta primers. Clones were sequenced by immunoSEQ multiplex PCR, and TCRdb holds only the in-frame ones, with some missing. The sample shows over 150,000 clones, roughly three quarters of them seen only once. CDR1 SGHVS and CDR2 FQNEAQ come from the germline V gene. The CDR3 sequence is 16 residues long. The V and J ends lost 1 base and 0 bases respectively, with 10 bases between them. This record belongs to a study of cytomegalovirus exposure and HLA in healthy donors. The J gene is TRBJ1-5, the V gene TRBV7-8, with unresolved D. The clonotype originates from a man younger than 40 in good health and CMV-seropositive. Sequences were obtained from PBMCs. The CDR3 nucleotides are TGTGCCAGCAGCTTAGAGCTGGGAGTTAGCAATCAGCCCCAGCATTTT. Its translation is CASSLELGVSNQPQHF. Using reference TRBV7-8 and TRBJ1-5 for the parts outside the CDR3, the full variable domain is GAGVSQSPRYKVAKRGQDVALRCDPISGHVSLFWYQQALGQGPEFLTYFQNEAQLDKSGLPSDRFFAERPEGSVSTLKIQRTQQEDSAVYLCASSLELGVSNQPQHFGDGTRLSIL.